The present T cell receptor beta chain was sequenced within a study of T cells of healthy individuals. TCRdb re-called the 5' RACE reads with MiXCR, one entry per CDR3 protein. The data show about 96,000 distinct CDR3 sequences, 15% to 20% seen once. Germline V gene data show CDR1 as MNHEY and CDR2 as SVGAGI. The CDR3 has 14 residues. V gave up 5 bases and J gave up 4 bases, with 15 bases separating them. This receptor was obtained from a human donor in good health. This sequence joins TRBV6-5 and TRBJ2-7, with a weak D call TRBD2 (5 bases). CDR3 nucleotides: TGTGCCAGCAGTGAGGGAACCCCGGGGTACGAGCAGTACTTC. It codes for CASSEGTPGYEQYF.